Presented here are 17 T cell receptor beta chains from one specimen sequenced in a study of T cells in Graves' hyperthyroidism and ophthalmopathy. Amplification of TCR beta CDR3 regions used RNA as the template. Using the HTBI primer set, a first-round RT-PCR was run on the TCR CDR3. TCRdb re-analysed the multiplex PCR reads in MiXCR, keeping a single row per CDR3 protein. In the table there are nearly 600,000 distinct CDR3 sequences, more than 13% of which are singletons. The sample consisted of blood. These receptors were collected from a woman between 18 and 29 years old with Graves' ophthalmopathy.

This clonotype was seen ten or more times. The V call is TRBV2, the J call TRBJ1-5; D ambiguous. V lost 10 bases and J 5 bases, leaving 15 bases between the germline ends. This CDR3 comprises 13 residues. CDR1 is SNHLY, CDR2 FYNNEI, per germline. The CDR3 DNA follows: TGTGCCACCACCATTGACGAGGATCAGCCCCAGCATTTT. This codes for CATTIDEDQPQHF.

This clonotype was counted at least ten times. The chain recombines TRBV20-1 with TRBJ2-7; TRBD1 agrees at 7 bases. The CDR3 totals 13 residues. V shed 6 bases, J shed 0 bases, and the junction held 5 bases outside the gene matches. Germline V gives CDR1 DFQATT, CDR2 SNEGSKA (reference sequence). CDR3 sequence (DNA): TGCAGTGCCCGGGGACAGCTCTCCTACGAGCAGTACTTC. It specifies CSARGQLSYEQYF.

This clonotype turned up a few times. At one of its ends the junction is not consistent with the germline gene, which may arise from a read error. CDR3 nucleotides: TGTGCCACCAGTCAGGGGGAGACCCAGTACTTC. Translating it yields CATSQGETQYF. This chain joins TRBV6-2 or TRBV6-3 and TRBJ2-5; a weak D match, TRBD1 (6 bases). CDR3 size: 11 residues. Per the germline V gene, CDR1 is MNHEY and CDR2 is SVGEGT.

This clonotype was found many times. The V call is TRBV11-2, the J call TRBJ2-7, with unresolved D. The V gene lost 5 bases and the J gene lost 4 bases, with 12 bases spanning the gap. This CDR3 region has 13 residues. The germline CDR1 and CDR2 sequences are SGHAT and FQNNGV. CDR3 in DNA: TGTGCCAGCAGCCGTGCCAGCGCGTACGAGCAGTACTTC. Translated: CASSRASAYEQYF. The full variable domain, with the rest looked up from reference TRBV11-2 and TRBJ2-7, is EAGVAQSPRYKIIEKRQSVAFWCNPISGHATLYWYQQILGQGPKLLIQFQNNGVVDDSQLPKDRFSAERLKGVDSTLKIQPAKLEDSAVYLCASSRASAYEQYFGPGTRLTVT.

This clonotype was observed at least ten times. The rearrangement joins TRBV28 to TRBJ1-1; no clear D. CDR1 and CDR2 from the germline V gene are MDHEN and SYDVKM. V lost 3 bases, J lost 0 bases, and 8 bases lay in between. The CDR3 extends over 14 amino acids. In DNA form, the CDR3 reads TGTGCCAGCAGTTTTCCGGGCCTGAACACTGAAGCTTTCTTT. Residues: CASSFPGLNTEAFF.

In this sample, this clonotype turned up many times. The rearrangement links TRBV2 to TRBJ1-2, with a weak D call TRBD1 (5 bases). V was pared by 7 bases and J by 4 bases, with 19 bases between. This CDR3 comprises 15 residues. Germline V gene sequence: CDR1 SNHLY, CDR2 FYNNEI. Here the CDR3 DNA reads TGTGCCAGCATCTTCGAGCCCCGGGGGGGCTATGGCTACACCTTC. It codes for CASIFEPRGGYGYTF.

V gene TRBV9 combines with J gene TRBJ2-3, with a tentative D call TRBD1 (6 bases). The end of the DNA fits TRBJ1-5 better, so the J call may be wrong. CDR3 length: 13 amino acids. The germline V gene has CDR1 SGDLS and CDR2 YYNGEE. DNA of the CDR3: TGTGCCAGCAGACAGGGAGAAGGGCATACGCAGCATTTT. Translated: CASRQGEGHTQHF.

Notes on this clonotype: At one of its ends the junction is not consistent with the germline gene, which may arise from a read error. The chain recombines TRBV25-1 with TRBJ2-2; possibly TRBD2 for D (6 bases). CDR3 length equals 18 residues. From germline, CDR1 is MGHDK and CDR2 SYGVNS. The CDR3 nucleotides are TGTGCCAGCAGTGAACGCCCTATACTAGTAATGAACACCGGGGGGCTGTTTTTT. This codes for CASSERPILVMNTGGLFF.

Ten or more counts support this clonotype. The V call is TRBV29-1, the J call TRBJ2-7; the match to TRBD2 covers 9 bases. V shed 4 bases and J 0 bases; nucleotides not matched to a gene: 4. Germline V CDR1 and CDR2: SQVTM, ANQGSEA. This CDR3 is built from 14 residues. The CDR3 sequence is CSVVSGRSSYEQYF. The CDR3 nucleotides are TGCAGCGTTGTGAGCGGGAGGTCCTCCTACGAGCAGTACTTC.

This clonotype was recorded many times. This rearrangement joins TRBV28 to TRBJ2-6; either TRBD1 or TRBD2 may fit D (6 bases each). The CDR3 sequence is 17 residues long. V lost 6 bases and J lost 0, with 15 bases in between. CDR1 and CDR2 (germline): MDHEN, SYDVKM. The CDR3, as DNA: TGTGCCAGCAGCCCACCCGGGGGCTACTCTGGGGCCAACGTCCTGACTTTC. It yields the protein CASSPPGGYSGANVLTF.

In this sample, this clonotype turned up a few times. Since a much larger clone is just one base distant, this may be a read error. This chain uses TRBV28 with TRBJ2-1; D is perhaps TRBD2 (7 bases). Germline lookup yields CDR1 MDHEN and CDR2 SYDVKM. This CDR3 region has 18 residues. The CDR3 loop reads CASRPMFRGLAAYNEQSF. Here the CDR3 DNA reads TGTGCCAGCAGACCAATGTTCCGGGGGCTAGCGGCATACAATGAGCAGTCCTTC.

This clonotype was counted many times. The gene calls are TRBV24-1 and TRBJ1-1; 8 positions agree with TRBD1. Germline V gives CDR1 KGHDR, CDR2 SFDVKD. CDR3 length: 13 amino acids. J gave up 4 bases and V 5 bases, and 2 bases lay outside the gene matches. For the CDR3, the DNA is TGTGCCACCAGTGCAACAGGGGGCACTGAAGCTTTCTTT. This codes for CATSATGGTEAFF.

At least ten counts were recorded for this clonotype. The genes are TRBV20-1 and TRBJ2-7, with TRBD2 as a possible D gene (6 bases). Trimming removed 6 bases from V and 0 bases from J, with 18 bases in between. The length of the CDR3 is 15 residues. The germline V gene has CDR1 DFQATT and CDR2 SNEGSKA (reference sequence). Written as DNA, the CDR3 is TGCAGTGCGGCCCGAATGGGGACTTACTCCTACGAGCAGTACTTC. This sequence encodes CSAARMGTYSYEQYF.

This clonotype was counted many times. CDR3 region: CSARAAIGQGAQPQHF. As DNA, the CDR3 is TGCAGTGCTAGAGCCGCAATCGGGCAGGGGGCTCAGCCCCAGCATTTT. The chain links TRBV20-1 to TRBJ1-5; 8 positions match TRBD1. V gave up 1 base and J gave up 6 bases; unmatched junction bases: 11. CDR1 is DFQATT, CDR2 SNEGSKA, per germline (reference sequence). This CDR3 has 16 residues.

This clonotype appeared many times. The chain combines TRBV7-2 with TRBJ1-1; D remains unclear. This CDR3 has 14 amino acids. Germline assignment: CDR1 SGHTA and CDR2 FQGNSA. V dropped 3 bases and J dropped 5 bases, with 13 bases sitting between them. CDR3 nucleotides: TGTGCCAGCAGCTTTGAGAGGGTACGAACTGAAGCTTTCTTT. Translation: CASSFERVRTEAFF.

This clonotype was recorded at least ten times. This chain links TRBV5-5 with TRBJ2-1; 8 nucleotides agree with TRBD1. The CDR3 runs 18 residues. The trim removed 0 bases at V and 7 bases at J, leaving 15 bases unmatched. Germline V gene data show CDR1 as SGHKS and CDR2 as YYEKEE (reference sequence). The CDR3 DNA sequence: TGTGCCAGCAGCTTGGGAGGTCCGACAGGGGATCCGGCAAATGAGCAGTTCTTC. It translates to CASSLGGPTGDPANEQFF.

In its sample, this clonotype was seen a few times. This chain links TRBV18 with TRBJ2-1; 7 nucleotides line up with TRBD2. This CDR3 is 15 amino acids long. The germline CDR1 and CDR2 sequences are KGHSH and LQKENI. The trim removed 0 bases at V and 7 bases at J, leaving 6 bases unmatched. The CDR3: CASSPPAGEDNEQFF. Written as DNA, the CDR3 is TGTGCCAGCTCACCACCGGCGGGAGAGGATAATGAGCAGTTCTTC.